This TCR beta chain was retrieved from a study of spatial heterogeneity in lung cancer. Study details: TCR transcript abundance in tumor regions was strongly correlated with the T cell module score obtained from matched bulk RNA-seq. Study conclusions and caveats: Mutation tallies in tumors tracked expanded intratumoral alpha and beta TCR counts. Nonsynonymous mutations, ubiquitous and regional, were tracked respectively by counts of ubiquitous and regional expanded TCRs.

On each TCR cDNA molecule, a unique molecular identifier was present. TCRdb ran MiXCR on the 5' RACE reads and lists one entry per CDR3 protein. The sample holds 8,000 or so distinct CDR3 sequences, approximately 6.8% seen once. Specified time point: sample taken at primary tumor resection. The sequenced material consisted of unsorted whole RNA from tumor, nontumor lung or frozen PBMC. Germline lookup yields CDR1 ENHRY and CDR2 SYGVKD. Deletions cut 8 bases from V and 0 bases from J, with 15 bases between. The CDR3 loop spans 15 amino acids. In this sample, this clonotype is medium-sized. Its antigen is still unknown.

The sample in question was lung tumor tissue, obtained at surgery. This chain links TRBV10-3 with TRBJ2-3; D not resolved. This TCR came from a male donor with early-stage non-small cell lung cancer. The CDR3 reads CAIGLEGSSTDTQYF. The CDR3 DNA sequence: TGTGCCATCGGCTTAGAAGGATCTAGCACAGATACGCAGTATTTT.